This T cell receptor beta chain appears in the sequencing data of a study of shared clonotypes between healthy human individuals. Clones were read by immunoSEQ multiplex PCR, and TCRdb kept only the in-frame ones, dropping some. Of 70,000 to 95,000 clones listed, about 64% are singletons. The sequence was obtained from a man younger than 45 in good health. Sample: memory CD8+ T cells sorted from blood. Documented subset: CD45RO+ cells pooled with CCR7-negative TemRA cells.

CDR3 nucleotides: TGTGCCAGCACCAATGGACCGAGCTCCTACAATGAGCAGTTCTTC. This gives the protein CASTNGPSSYNEQFF. This chain joins TRBV7-8 and TRBJ2-1; unclear D gene. The CDR3 consists of 15 residues. V shed 7 bases and J shed 0 bases, with 13 bases lying between them. CDR1 is SGHVS, CDR2 FQNEAQ, per germline.